The 29 T cell receptor beta chains reported below all come from one sample, sequenced in a study of CD8 T cells in ankylosing spondylitis (dated 2017 in TCRdb). General findings and caveats noted by the study authors: Blood from ankylosing spondylitis patients appeared to be characterized by a TCR beta motif composed of under 10 highly homologous amino acid variants.

The library was prepared using 5' RACE. Sequencing relied on an Illumina HiSeq 2500. TCRdb redid the processing of the public reads, applying fastp at Q25 and MiXCR, and retained in-frame beta chains. Entries that share a CDR3 protein sequence are merged under the most common genes and DNA. This sample is represented by 400,000 or so distinct CDR3 sequences; 20% to 30% of them were singletons. The ten largest clones capture about 0.92% of the sample. These receptors lack a known antigen. The sequenced sample was blood, either unsorted or a sorted T cell fraction (not recorded which). The receptor source for this set is a male donor with ankylosing spondylitis.

This clonotype was recorded a few times. The DNA of the CDR3 is TGTGCCAGCAGCCCAGGCCAGGGTACCGAGACCCAGTACTTC. Its protein product is CASSPGQGTETQYF. The V gene is TRBV7-6, the J gene TRBJ2-5, with a tentative D call TRBD1 (5 bases). V was clipped by 5 bases and J by 5 bases, with 15 bases between them. This CDR3 comprises 14 residues. Germline-derived CDR1 and CDR2 are SGHVS and FNYEAQ.

This chain connects TRBV12-3 or TRBV12-4 to TRBJ2-3, with a possible D match to TRBD2 (5 bases). V was clipped by 5 bases and J by 1 base, with 10 bases between them. This CDR3 is 14 amino acids long. For the CDR3, the DNA is TGTGCCAGCAGTAAAGCGGATGGCACAGATACGCAGTATTTT. It translates to CASSKADGTDTQYF.

There are a few counts of this clonotype. CDR3 DNA: TGCGCCAGCAGCAAGGACTTCAGGGGAGATACGCAGTATTTT. It translates to CASSKDFRGDTQYF. The V gene is TRBV5-1, the J gene TRBJ2-3; TRBD1 is a possible D gene (6 bases). Germline loops: CDR1 SGHRS, CDR2 YFSETQ. The CDR3 is 14 residues long. V lost 4 bases and J lost 5, with 14 bases in between.

V is TRBV27 and J is TRBJ2-5; possible D gene TRBD1, 5 bases. Trimming removed 8 bases at V and 4 bases at J, with 23 bases between. The germline V gene encodes CDR1 MNHEY and CDR2 SMNVEV (reference sequence). There are 16 residues in the CDR3. CDR3 region: CASPRGCGASPETQYF. Here the CDR3 DNA reads TGTGCCAGCCCTAGGGGCTGTGGGGCGAGTCCAGAGACCCAGTACTTC.

This chain connects TRBV7-9 to TRBJ2-3; 8 bases match TRBD2. The CDR3 extends over 17 amino acids. The V gene's germline CDR1 is SEHNR and CDR2 FQNEAQ (reference sequence). The trim removed 3 bases at V and 0 bases at J, leaving 8 bases unmatched. CDR3 DNA sequence: TGTGCCAGCAGCTTGTCAACGAGCGGGAGCAGCACAGATACGCAGTATTTT. This codes for CASSLSTSGSSTDTQYF.

This clonotype has only a few counts. This rearrangement joins TRBV27 to TRBJ2-1; possibly TRBD2 for D (7 bases). Trimming removed 7 bases from V and 0 bases from J, with 19 bases in between. Germline V gene sequence: CDR1 MNHEY, CDR2 SMNVEV (reference sequence). The CDR3 extends over 17 amino acids. CDR3 DNA sequence: TGTGCCAGCACCCCCCGGGGGGCTTGGAGCTCCTACAATGAGCAGTTCTTC. This encodes CASTPRGAWSSYNEQFF.

The chain has TRBV18 and TRBJ2-2; no firm D call. V lost 3 bases to trimming and J lost 1 base, with 9 bases between them. CDR3 size: 15 residues. Per germline, CDR1 KGHSH and CDR2 LQKENI. In DNA form, the CDR3 reads TGTGCCAGCTCACCGAGGCTTGGGAACACCGGGGAGCTGTTTTTT. As protein: CASSPRLGNTGELFF.

The J gene is TRBJ2-7, the V gene TRBV6-5, with D perhaps matching TRBD2 (6 bases). With 4 bases removed from V and 0 bases from J, the gap between germline ends came to 13 bases. Germline V CDR1 and CDR2: MNHEY, SVGAGI. CDR3 size: 15 residues. In DNA, the CDR3 is TGTGCCAGCAGTTCCCGGGACTCGGGCTCCTACGAGCAGTACGTC. Encoded protein: CASSSRDSGSYEQYV.

The DNA of the CDR3 is TGCAGTGCTAGAGATGCGGGACAGGAAGCTTTCTTT. Encoded protein: CSARDAGQEAFF. This chain uses TRBV20-1 with TRBJ1-1, with 7 bases lining up with TRBD1. Germline loops: CDR1 DFQATT, CDR2 SNEGSKA (reference sequence). J lost 8 bases, V lost 0 bases, and 3 bases had no gene match. The CDR3 is 12 amino acids.

The genes are TRBV5-5 and TRBJ2-4; D may be TRBD1 (5 bases). CDR1 SGHKS and CDR2 YYEKEE come from the germline V gene (reference sequence). Trimming left V 0 bases short and J 8 bases short, with 15 bases between. The CDR3 is 15 residues long. The CDR3 nucleotides read TGTGCCAGCAGCTTGGCAGGGAATGAACTTTACATTCAGTACTTC. Protein product: CASSLAGNELYIQYF. Full variable domain (rest looked up from reference TRBV5-5 and TRBJ2-4): DAGVTQSPTHLIKTRGQQVTLRCSPISGHKSVSWYQQVLGQGPQFIFQYYEKEERGRGNFPDRFSARQFPNYSSELNVNALLLGDSALYLCASSLAGNELYIQYFGAGTRLSVL.

A few counts support this clonotype. This chain's CDR3 is CATSDDIGPYNEQFF. CDR3 sequence (DNA): TGTGCCACCAGTGATGATATAGGACCCTACAATGAGCAGTTCTTC. This sequence joins TRBV24-1 and TRBJ2-1; D is unresolved. The CDR3 runs 15 residues. V lost 3 bases, J lost 2 bases, and 10 bases lay in between. Germline assignment: CDR1 KGHDR and CDR2 SFDVKD.

At least ten counts were recorded for this clonotype. The chain joins TRBV12-3 or TRBV12-4 to TRBJ2-5; weak D call: TRBD2 (5 bases). The V end was cut by 3 bases, the J end by 4 bases, with 15 bases between. CDR3 size: 15 residues. In DNA, the CDR3 is TGTGCCAGCAGTTTGTCCCGTGGTAGCGTAGAGACCCAGTACTTC. Amino acid sequence: CASSLSRGSVETQYF.

This clonotype was counted only a few times. The V and J genes are TRBV5-1 and TRBJ2-5, with 10 bases that match TRBD1. CDR3 size: 15 residues. CDR1 is SGHRS, CDR2 YFSETQ, per germline. V trimming: 4 bases; J trimming: 3 bases; junction bases outside the gene matches: 6. The CDR3 bases are TGCGCCAGCAGCCACGCCGGGACAGGGGAAGAGACCCAGTACTTC. Encoded protein: CASSHAGTGEETQYF.

This chain joins TRBV6-1 and TRBJ1-1; weak D call: TRBD1 (5 bases). V gave up 9 bases and J gave up 6 bases, with 8 bases separating them. Germline V lookup: CDR1 MNHNS, CDR2 SASEGT. The CDR3 is made up of 10 amino acids. This CDR3 is CASGRAEAFF. Written as DNA, the CDR3 is TGTGCCAGTGGCAGGGCTGAAGCTTTCTTT.

The rearrangement uses TRBV20-1 and TRBJ1-1; 7 positions match TRBD1. This CDR3 spans 13 amino acids. Germline V gene lookup returns CDR1 DFQATT and CDR2 SNEGSKA (reference sequence). V lost 2 bases, J lost 6 bases, and 6 bases stayed unmatched. The CDR3 DNA sequence: TGCAGTGCTAGAAGACAGGGAATGGCTGAAGCTTTCTTT. As protein: CSARRQGMAEAFF.

V usage is TRBV7-7 and J usage is TRBJ2-3; 7 positions match TRBD2. Trimming took 5 bases from V and 0 from J; bases not matched to a gene: 11. Germline V gene lookup returns CDR1 SSHAT and CDR2 FNYEAQ (reference sequence). The CDR3 has 17 amino acids. This CDR3 reads CASSLRGDPTSTDTQYF. Written as DNA, the CDR3 is TGTGCCAGCAGCCTCCGGGGGGACCCTACTAGCACAGATACGCAGTATTTT.

A few counts support this clonotype. The V and J genes are TRBV5-1 and TRBJ1-4; no clear D gene. The ends were cut back, 4 bases at V and 4 bases at J, with 5 bases in the middle. The CDR3 length is 12 residues. CDR1 is SGHRS and CDR2 is YFSETQ in the germline V gene. The CDR3 sequence is CASSPNNEKLFF. Written as DNA, the CDR3 is TGCGCCAGCAGCCCCAATAATGAAAAACTGTTTTTT.

The V gene is TRBV6-1, the J gene TRBJ2-3, with 7 positions matching TRBD1. The V and J ends lost 6 bases and 0 bases, in that order; junction bases with no gene match: 3. The CDR3 consists of 14 residues. In germline, CDR1 is MNHNS, CDR2 SASEGT. The DNA of the CDR3 is TGTGCCAGCAGGAGACAGGGTAGCACAGATACGCAGTATTTT. Translation: CASRRQGSTDTQYF.

In this sample, this clonotype turned up a few times. The chain combines TRBV20-1 with TRBJ2-7; D might be TRBD2 (6 bases). The CDR3 runs to 13 residues. Germline V gene data show CDR1 as DFQATT and CDR2 as SNEGSKA (reference sequence). Trimming took 3 bases from V and 2 from J, leaving 11 bases between them. The CDR3 reads CSASGGTPYEQYF. In DNA, the CDR3 is TGCAGTGCTAGCGGGGGAACCCCCTACGAGCAGTACTTC.

Many counts were recorded for this clonotype. The chain links TRBV5-1 to TRBJ2-4, with D possibly called TRBD1 or TRBD2 (6 bases each). The CDR3 has 16 residues. The V end lost 0 bases, the J end lost 0 bases, and 10 bases lay between the germline ends. The germline gives CDR1 SGHRS, CDR2 YFSETQ. CDR3 amino acids: CASSLDGGLAKNIQYF. CDR3 DNA: TGCGCCAGCAGCTTGGATGGGGGGCTAGCCAAAAACATTCAGTACTTC.

There are a few counts of this clonotype. This chain connects TRBV3-1 to TRBJ1-2; no firm D call. Per the germline V gene, CDR1 is LGHDT and CDR2 is YNNKEL (reference sequence). This CDR3 has 15 residues. Trimming shortened V by 1 base and J by 1 base, and 10 bases separated the two germline ends. Here the CDR3 reads CASSQAGPDNYGYTF. For the CDR3, the DNA is TGTGCCAGCAGCCAAGCGGGTCCGGATAACTATGGCTACACCTTC.

The chain is built from TRBV6-1 and TRBJ2-2; D might be TRBD2 (6 bases). The V end lost 2 bases, the J end lost 3 bases, and 13 bases lay between the germline ends. CDR1 is MNHNS and CDR2 is SASEGT in the germline V gene. The CDR3 spans 16 residues. CDR3 sequence: CASSELGGADTGELFF. The CDR3 nucleotides read TGTGCCAGCAGTGAATTAGGCGGGGCGGACACCGGGGAGCTGTTTTTT.

This clonotype was picked up a small number of times. V usage is TRBV20-1 and J usage is TRBJ1-2; D remains unclear. The CDR3 runs 15 residues. Germline V gives CDR1 DFQATT, CDR2 SNEGSKA (reference sequence). The V and J ends lost 0 bases and 5 bases respectively, with 16 bases between them. Written as DNA, the CDR3 is TGCAGTGCTAGAGATGGTAGGACGTCTGATTATGGCTACACCTTC. As protein: CSARDGRTSDYGYTF.

There are many counts of this clonotype. The V call is TRBV6-1, the J call TRBJ1-2, with TRBD1 identical over 8 bases. The V segment lost 10 bases and the J segment 8 bases; nucleotides outside the gene matches: 18. CDR1 MNHNS and CDR2 SASEGT come from the germline V gene. The CDR3 is made up of 15 amino acids. The CDR3 nucleotides read TGTGCCACCTTTGGGCACCTGACAGGGGCGGACGGCTACACCTTC. Its translation is CATFGHLTGADGYTF.

The chain carries TRBV5-1 and TRBJ2-7, with D uncertain. The V and J ends lost 0 bases and 3 bases respectively, with 13 bases between them. The CDR3 sequence is 15 residues long. From germline, CDR1 is SGHRS and CDR2 YFSETQ. Here the CDR3 DNA reads TGCGCCAGCAGCTTGGGTCAGGTTGTCGACTACGAGCAGTACTTC. The encoded protein is CASSLGQVVDYEQYF.

This clonotype turned up a few times. The chain links TRBV7-8 to TRBJ1-5; no clear D gene. V lost 5 bases, J lost 5 bases, and 16 bases lay in between. Germline loops: CDR1 SGHVS, CDR2 FQNEAQ. The CDR3 contains 15 residues. The CDR3 nucleotides are TGTGCCAGCAGCCCGAGGACGGGTGCGGATCAGCCCCAGCATTTT. This codes for CASSPRTGADQPQHF.

The V call is TRBV5-1, the J call TRBJ1-1; D is uncertain. Germline V gene data show CDR1 as SGHRS and CDR2 as YFSETQ. V was pared by 1 base and J by 2 bases, with 9 bases between. The CDR3 spans 14 residues. CDR3 region: CASSLFGFNTEAFF. The CDR3 DNA reads as TGCGCCAGCAGCTTGTTCGGGTTTAACACTGAAGCTTTCTTT.

This clonotype was observed a handful of times. Here the CDR3 DNA reads TGCGCCAGCAGCTTAATCCCGGGACAGCACCAAGAGACCCAGTACTTC. This sequence encodes CASSLIPGQHQETQYF. The chain is built from TRBV5-1 and TRBJ2-5; the match to TRBD1 covers 7 bases. This CDR3 has 16 amino acids. The V segment lost 2 bases and the J segment 0 bases; nucleotides outside the gene matches: 7. The germline gives CDR1 SGHRS, CDR2 YFSETQ.

A single count supports this clonotype. The J gene is TRBJ1-6, the V gene TRBV5-1; unclear D gene. CDR3 length equals 14 residues. V was cut by 5 bases and J by 5 bases, with 11 bases left in between. Germline CDR1 reads SGHRS; CDR2 reads YFSETQ. CDR3 coding DNA: TGCGCCAGCAGTTCCGGACTGAATAATTCACCCCTCCACTTT. Translation: CASSSGLNNSPLHF.